The present TCR beta chain was sequenced within a study of siplizumab effects on memory and regulatory T cells. Overall study findings and caveats: Treg-derived clones made up an average of about 73% of mappable alloreactive CD4+ clones with siplizumab and under 35% in controls. No naive or memory phenotype could be assigned to roughly 75-97% of proliferating clones. The naive T cell population seemed more diverse than memory cells and seemed a major contributor to the alloresponse.

It was about 10^5 TCR templates that were assayed per sample. Sequenced by immunoSEQ multiplex PCR; TCRdb stores in-frame clones only, minus some. The sample lists about 82,000 clones, approximately 88% seen once, with more than 1.5% in the top ten. Notes on this clone: Its antigen is unknown.

CDR3 length equals 18 residues. Germline V gene data show CDR1 as SEHNR and CDR2 as FQNEAQ (reference sequence). Trimming stripped 1 base from V and 0 bases from J, with 15 bases between. The TCR originated in a human donor in good health. The sequencing sample was made of Tregs sorted from blood. The J gene is TRBJ1-4, the V gene TRBV7-9, with D hard to call. In DNA form, the CDR3 reads TGTGCCAGCAGCTTAGGACAAATAAATCTAGCAACTAATGAAAAACTGTTTTTT. Translating gives CASSLGQINLATNEKLFF.